What follows is one TCR beta chain and its context. These data belong to a study of blood T cell repertoires in COVID-19. For the study at large: There were acute and convalescent COVID-19 samples, and they came from the United States, Italy and Spain. PBMCs, B-cell-depleted T cells, or T cells were the source of the cDNA or gDNA that made up the material.

Germline-derived CDR1 and CDR2 are MGHRA and YSYEKL. The CDR3 is 16 amino acids. V lost 3 bases, J lost 3 bases, and 8 bases stayed unmatched. Authors' methods: Counts of nucleated cells, estimated from reference gene primer amplification, were obtained. Clones were read by immunoSEQ multiplex PCR, and TCRdb kept only the in-frame ones, dropping some. V, J and clone size reflect that table, while D and trimming were determined from the DNA. Of tens of thousands of clones listed, around four fifths are singletons. The receptor was derived from a woman aged 55-69 years with acute or convalescent COVID-19. The chain recombines TRBV4-1 with TRBJ2-7; the match to TRBD2 covers 10 bases. Source material: peripheral blood. CDR3 sequence reads: CASSHLLSGGFYEQYF. In DNA form, the CDR3 reads TGCGCCAGCAGCCATCTCCTTAGCGGGGGGTTCTACGAGCAGTACTTC.